This T cell receptor beta chain was captured by sequencing in a study of blood T cell repertoires in COVID-19. The overall study: The samples span acute and convalescent COVID-19 from the United States, Italy and Spain.

Produced via immunoSEQ multiplex PCR; TCRdb's table is partial and in-frame only. The sample carries roughly 400,000 clones, about 88% recorded once. The study recruited exposed participants who had met a COVID-19 case within 2 weeks before entry. This CDR3 comprises 10 residues. V was cut by 12 bases and J by 7 bases, with 12 bases left in between. Germline CDR1 reads KGHDR; CDR2 reads SFDVKD. Material for sequencing was PBMCs or T cells enriched from blood (not recorded which). The chain carries TRBV24-1 and TRBJ2-7; no reliable D call. The receptor was derived from a woman between 18 and 30 years old who had been exposed to COVID-19. In DNA form, the CDR3 reads TGTGCCCACCGCCCGCGGGAGCAGTACTTC. This translates into CAHRPREQYF.